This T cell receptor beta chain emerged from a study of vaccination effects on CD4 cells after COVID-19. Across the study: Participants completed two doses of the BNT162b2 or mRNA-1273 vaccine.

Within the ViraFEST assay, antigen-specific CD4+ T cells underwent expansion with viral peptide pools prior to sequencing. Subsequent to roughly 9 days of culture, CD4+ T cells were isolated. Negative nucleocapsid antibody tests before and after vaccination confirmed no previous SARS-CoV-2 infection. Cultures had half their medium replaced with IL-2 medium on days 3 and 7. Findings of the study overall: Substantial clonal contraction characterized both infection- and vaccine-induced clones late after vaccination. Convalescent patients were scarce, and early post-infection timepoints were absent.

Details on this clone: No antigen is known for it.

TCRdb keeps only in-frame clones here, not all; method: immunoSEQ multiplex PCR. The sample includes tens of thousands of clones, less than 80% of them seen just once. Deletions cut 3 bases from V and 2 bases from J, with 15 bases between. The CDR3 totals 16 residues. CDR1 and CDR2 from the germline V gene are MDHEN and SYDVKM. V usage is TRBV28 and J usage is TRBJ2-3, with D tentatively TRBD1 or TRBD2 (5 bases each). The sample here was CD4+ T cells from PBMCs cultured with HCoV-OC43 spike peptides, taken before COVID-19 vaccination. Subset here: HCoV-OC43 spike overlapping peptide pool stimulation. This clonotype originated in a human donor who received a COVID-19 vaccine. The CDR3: CASSFAGTKVTDTQYF. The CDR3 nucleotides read TGTGCCAGCAGTTTCGCTGGGACGAAAGTCACAGATACGCAGTATTTT.